The 29 T cell receptor beta chains reported below all come from one sample, sequenced in a study of blood T cells in healthy people across ages. Primed by a sample-barcoded 5' primer and a J-beta primer mix, a second PCR proceeded for 7 to 11 cycles. TCRdb called the 5' RACE reads again in MiXCR, with one record for every CDR3 protein. The sample holds 1 million or so distinct CDR3 sequences; roughly 24% are singletons and the top ten take around 0.75%. The sample was also linked to a second study, of T cells of mothers and their children.

The sequenced sample consisted of blood. Source of these receptors: a girl between 2 and 10 years old in good health.

The chain couples TRBV7-9 to TRBJ1-2; D is undetermined. Germline V lookup: CDR1 SEHNR, CDR2 FQNEAQ (reference sequence). The CDR3 spans 14 residues. Trimming shortened V by 5 bases and J by 5 bases, and 15 bases separated the two germline ends. The CDR3 is CASSQDDGTYGYTF. The DNA for the CDR3 is TGTGCCAGCAGCCAGGACGACGGAACTTATGGCTACACCTTC.

This clonotype came up a few times. V is TRBV11-2 and J is TRBJ2-7; 12 nucleotides line up with TRBD2. CDR1 and CDR2 (germline): SGHAT, FQNNGV. J gave up 3 bases and V 3 bases, and 3 bases lay outside the gene matches. This CDR3 is built from 15 residues. CDR3 bases: TGTGCCAGCAGCTTGCTAGCGGGGGGGCACTACGAGCAGTACTTC. Its translation is CASSLLAGGHYEQYF.

The chain links TRBV25-1 to TRBJ1-4, with a tentative D call TRBD1 (6 bases). The CDR3 covers 14 residues. CDR1 MGHDK and CDR2 SYGVNS come from the germline V gene. V dropped 5 bases and J dropped 5 bases, with 12 bases sitting between them. CDR3 region: CASSKGQGNEKLFF. The CDR3 DNA reads TGTGCCAGCAGTAAGGGGCAGGGGAATGAAAAACTGTTTTTT.

The V gene is TRBV20-1, the J gene TRBJ1-4; no clear D gene. V lost 0 bases and J lost 0, with 5 bases in between. CDR1 and CDR2 from the germline V gene are DFQATT and SNEGSKA (reference sequence). CDR3 length: 14 amino acids. CDR3 in amino acids: CSARDLATNEKLFF. DNA for the CDR3: TGCAGTGCTAGAGACCTTGCAACTAATGAAAAACTGTTTTTT.

V is TRBV4-3 and J is TRBJ2-3, with D unclear. The V end lost 4 bases, the J end lost 0 bases, and 11 bases lay between the germline ends. This CDR3 region has 15 residues. Germline values: CDR1 LGHNA, CDR2 YSLEER. Here the CDR3 DNA reads TGCGCCAGCAGCCTCGAAGTATCGAGCACAGATACGCAGTATTTT. This translates into CASSLEVSSTDTQYF.

A few counts support this clonotype. The rearrangement links TRBV7-2 to TRBJ2-5; TRBD2 matches 14 bases. J was trimmed by 2 bases and V by 5 bases; bases with no gene match: 7. Germline CDR1 is SGHTA and CDR2 is FQGNSA. The CDR3 totals 17 residues. In DNA, the CDR3 is TGTGCCAGCAGCATAGTAGGGACTAGCGGGGGACAAGAGACCCAGTACTTC. It is translated as CASSIVGTSGGQETQYF. Using reference TRBV7-2 and TRBJ2-5 for the parts outside the CDR3, the full variable domain is GAGVSQSPSNKVTEKGKDVELRCDPISGHTALYWYRQSLGQGLEFLIYFQGNSAPDKSGLPSDRFSAERTGGSVSTLTIQRTQQEDSAVYLCASSIVGTSGGQETQYFGPGTRLLVL.

This clonotype showed up just once. V usage is TRBV3-1 and J usage is TRBJ2-3; 11 nucleotides agree with TRBD2. Germline values: CDR1 LGHDT, CDR2 YNNKEL (reference sequence). The CDR3 spans 15 residues. V trimming: 10 bases; J trimming: 6 bases; junction bases outside the gene matches: 12. This chain's CDR3 is CATTGTSGPGDTQYF. The CDR3, as DNA: TGTGCCACTACCGGGACTAGCGGCCCCGGGGATACGCAGTATTTT.

The chain carries TRBV5-1 and TRBJ2-1; the match to TRBD2 covers 7 bases. V was clipped by 0 bases and J by 7 bases; unmatched bases: 10. This CDR3 region has 16 residues. The germline V gene encodes CDR1 SGHRS and CDR2 YFSETQ. The CDR3 loop reads CASSLGDYHLLNEQFF. The CDR3 DNA follows: TGCGCCAGCAGCTTGGGGGACTATCATTTATTAAATGAGCAGTTCTTC.

J is TRBJ1-2 and V is TRBV29-1; 12 bases agree with TRBD1. V trimming: 6 bases; J trimming: 8 bases; junction bases outside the gene matches: 7. The CDR3 totals 13 residues. Germline CDR1 is SQVTM and CDR2 is ANQGSEA. CDR3 protein: CSVGTGGARGYTF. The CDR3 DNA reads TGCAGCGTCGGGACAGGGGGCGCCAGGGGCTACACCTTC.

This clonotype has more than one count but fewer than ten. The chain combines TRBV7-9 with TRBJ2-5; perhaps D is TRBD1 or TRBD2 (5 bases each). The germline V gene has CDR1 SEHNR and CDR2 FQNEAQ (reference sequence). Trimming pared 4 bases from V and 1 base from J, leaving 13 bases between. The CDR3 loop spans 15 amino acids. The CDR3 nucleotides are TGTGCCAGCAGCTATAGAGCCGGGACCCAAGAGACCCAGTACTTC. Residues: CASSYRAGTQETQYF.

This clonotype was recorded a few times. The chain links TRBV4-1 to TRBJ2-5; D not resolved. The DNA end lines up better with TRBJ2-7; the J call may be wrong. The germline V gene has CDR1 MGHRA and CDR2 YSYEKL. The CDR3 covers 13 residues. The CDR3 coding sequence is TGCGCCAGCAGCCAAGAGTTCCGGTACGAGCAGTACTTC. It yields the protein CASSQEFRYEQYF.

V usage is TRBV29-1 and J usage is TRBJ2-2; 9 bases are a match to TRBD2. After removal of 4 bases from V and 4 bases from J, the junction contained 4 bases not matched to a gene. Germline V gene lookup returns CDR1 SQVTM and CDR2 ANQGSEA. The CDR3 sequence is 14 residues long. CDR3 sequence: CSVAISGGTGELFF. The CDR3 nucleotides are TGCAGCGTTGCCATTAGCGGGGGCACCGGGGAGCTGTTTTTT.

On this clonotype: At one of its ends the junction is not consistent with the germline gene, which may arise from a read error. This chain joins TRBV9 and TRBJ2-2; TRBD2 matches at 11 bases. Germline values: CDR1 SGDLS, CDR2 YYNGEE. The CDR3 contains 15 residues. The CDR3 loop reads CASSLGLAVTGGLFF. DNA for the CDR3: TGTGCCAGCAGCTTGGGACTAGCGGTCACCGGGGGGCTGTTTTTT.

The rearrangement links TRBV5-1 to TRBJ2-5; TRBD1 or TRBD2 may be the D gene (5 bases each). The end of the DNA is better explained by TRBJ2-7, so the J call may be wrong. The CDR3 is 19 amino acids. Looked up from germline, CDR1 is SGHRS and CDR2 is YFSETQ. CDR3 bases: TGCGCCAGCAGCTTGAGATCCACCGCTCGGGGTCAGGGAATCTACGAGCAGTACTTC. Translating it yields CASSLRSTARGQGIYEQYF.

This chain joins TRBV2 and TRBJ1-4, with no clear D. The germline gives CDR1 SNHLY, CDR2 FYNNEI. CDR3 length equals 17 residues. Deletions cut 2 bases from V and 4 bases from J, with 17 bases between. CDR3 protein: CASSEYGSARSNEKLFF. The DNA for the CDR3 is TGTGCCAGCAGTGAATACGGGTCAGCGAGAAGTAATGAAAAACTGTTTTTT. The full variable domain, rest sourced from reference TRBV2 and TRBJ1-4, is EPEVTQTPSHQVTQMGQEVILRCVPISNHLYFYWYRQILGQKVEFLVSFYNNEISEKSEIFDDQFSVERPDGSNFTLKIRSTKLEDSAMYFCASSEYGSARSNEKLFFGSGTQLSVL.

V and J are TRBV7-2 and TRBJ2-5, with D maybe TRBD2 (6 bases). Germline assignment: CDR1 SGHTA and CDR2 FQGNSA. Trimming left V 7 bases short and J 2 bases short, with 14 bases between. The CDR3 contains 14 residues. CDR3 loop: CASTPAGLQETQYF. The DNA of the CDR3 is TGTGCCAGCACCCCCGCGGGGTTACAAGAGACCCAGTACTTC.

The V and J genes are TRBV13 and TRBJ1-1, with a weak D call TRBD1 (5 bases). The CDR3 is 14 residues long. Germline CDR1 reads PRHDT; CDR2 reads FYEKMQ (reference sequence). Between the trimmed V and J ends, which lost 5 bases and 5 bases, there was a span of 15 bases. The CDR3 region is CASSPRGVLTEAFF. The CDR3 DNA is TGTGCCAGCAGCCCCCGGGGGGTTTTGACTGAAGCTTTCTTT.

V gene TRBV5-1 combines with J gene TRBJ2-7; D is perhaps TRBD2 (8 bases). This CDR3 spans 16 amino acids. V lost 7 bases, J lost 1 base, and 21 bases lay in between. Germline-derived CDR1 and CDR2 are SGHRS and YFSETQ. The CDR3: CASSKGGQRGSYEQYF. Written as DNA, the CDR3 is TGCGCCAGCTCAAAAGGGGGCCAGCGGGGGTCCTACGAGCAGTACTTC.

The table lists this clonotype with a few counts. The genes are TRBV12-3 or TRBV12-4 and TRBJ2-5, with D tentatively TRBD1 (6 bases). The CDR3 consists of 15 residues. Trimming pared 6 bases from V and 5 bases from J, leaving 19 bases between. Here the CDR3 reads CASSHPLGGRETQYF. Here the CDR3 DNA reads TGTGCCAGCAGCCACCCCCTAGGGGGTCGGGAGACCCAGTACTTC.

This clonotype was seen at least ten times. The chain combines TRBV7-2 with TRBJ1-4, with a possible D match to TRBD1 (5 bases). Between the trimmed V and J ends, which lost 1 base and 7 bases, there was a span of 19 bases. The germline gives CDR1 SGHTA, CDR2 FQGNSA. This CDR3 comprises 17 residues. The CDR3 region is CASSLGFQGWASEKLFF. The DNA for the CDR3 is TGTGCCAGCAGCTTAGGCTTCCAGGGATGGGCGAGTGAAAAACTGTTTTTT.

The rearrangement links TRBV12-3 or TRBV12-4 to TRBJ1-3, with unresolved D. The CDR3 contains 17 residues. The V gene lost 3 bases and the J gene lost 2 bases, with 17 bases spanning the gap. The CDR3 bases are TGTGCCAGCAGTTTTGTCGTTGGATACAGTCCTGGAAACACCATATATTTT. It is translated as CASSFVVGYSPGNTIYF.

This chain uses TRBV14 with TRBJ2-4, with a possible D match to TRBD1 (5 bases). Trimming left V 1 base short and J 0 bases short, with 13 bases between. Germline CDR1 is SGHDN and CDR2 is FVKESK. This CDR3 spans 17 amino acids. The CDR3 DNA reads TGTGCCAGCAGCCAAGGACCTGATCAGGGAGCCAAAAACATTCAGTACTTC. Translating it yields CASSQGPDQGAKNIQYF.

The DNA for the CDR3 is TGTGCCAGCAGCCAAGAAGGTTTTTCGGCGGTGGCCGGGGAGCTGTTTTTT. Protein: CASSQEGFSAVAGELFF. This rearrangement joins TRBV14 to TRBJ2-2; the D is unclear. The CDR3 is made up of 17 amino acids. CDR1 is SGHDN, CDR2 FVKESK, per germline. V was trimmed by 0 bases and J by 6 bases, leaving 17 bases between them.

In this sample, this clonotype turned up many times. The rearrangement joins TRBV2 to TRBJ1-4; the D gene is possibly TRBD1 (6 bases). Per germline, CDR1 SNHLY and CDR2 FYNNEI. This CDR3 comprises 15 residues. V was cut by 7 bases and J by 5 bases, with 17 bases left in between. The DNA of the CDR3 is TGTGCCAGCAAGCTCCGACAGGAGCCGAATGAAAAACTGTTTTTT. It yields the protein CASKLRQEPNEKLFF.

The CDR3: CSANPPAGGGADTQYF. The CDR3, as DNA: TGCAGTGCGAACCCCCCAGCGGGCGGTGGGGCAGATACGCAGTATTTT. This rearrangement joins TRBV20-1 to TRBJ2-3; weak D call: TRBD2 (6 bases). The CDR3 is 16 amino acids. V shed 6 bases and J shed 4 bases, with 23 bases lying between them. CDR1 and CDR2 from the germline V gene are DFQATT and SNEGSKA (reference sequence).

Comments on this clonotype: A much more abundant neighbour one base away suggests this may be a read error. The rearrangement joins TRBV10-3 to TRBJ2-6; D call uncertain. The germline V gene has CDR1 ENHRY and CDR2 SYGVKD. This CDR3 comprises 14 residues. Trimming removed 6 bases at V and 0 bases at J, with 6 bases between. The DNA of the CDR3 is TGTGCCATCAGCCCCTCCTCTGGGGCCAACGTCCTGACTTTC. This sequence encodes CAISPSSGANVLTF.

A note on this clonotype: The junction departs from germline at one end; a sequencing error may be responsible. V and J are TRBV29-1 and TRBJ1-4, with no clear D. The CDR3 runs 13 residues. Looked up from germline, CDR1 is SQVTM and CDR2 is ANQGSEA. The CDR3 here is CSVGQGFHEKLLF. CDR3 bases: TGCAGCGTTGGACAAGGCTTTCATGAAAAACTGCTTTTT.

This clonotype was counted only a few times. V usage is TRBV29-1 and J usage is TRBJ2-1; 8 nucleotides agree with TRBD2. Trimming removed 5 bases from V and 6 bases from J; junction bases left unmatched: 3. Germline CDR1 SQVTM, CDR2 ANQGSEA. The CDR3 consists of 12 residues. CDR3 region: CSVLGTSNEQFF. In nucleotides, the CDR3 is TGCAGCGTTCTCGGGACTAGCAATGAGCAGTTCTTC.

The rearrangement links TRBV4-3 to TRBJ2-7; D possibly uses TRBD1 or TRBD2 (5 bases each). CDR1 and CDR2 from the germline V gene are LGHNA and YSLEER. The CDR3 sequence is 14 residues long. The V end lost 3 bases, the J end lost 1 base, and 10 bases lay between the germline ends. The CDR3 nucleotides are TGCGCCAGCAGCCACGGGACGGCTTCCTACGAGCAGTACTTC. Amino acid sequence: CASSHGTASYEQYF.